This passage covers 22 T cell receptor beta chains from one sample sequenced in a study of human T cells and chemical hapten exposure (dated by TCRdb to the early 2020s). The library was obtained by RACE. TCRdb names NextSeq 500 as the instrument used. Using fastp trimming at Q25 and MiXCR clonotype assembly, TCRdb reanalyzed the public sequencing data and kept in-frame beta chains. For every CDR3 protein sequence, its rows merge into one entry that carries the most common genes and DNA. The sample yields roughly 150,000 distinct CDR3 sequences; 12% were counted once. The top ten constitute around 1.4% of the sample. The time point label of this sample denotes: patch test 2, 6 weeks after DPC sensitization. The intended sense of this specimen's treatment or condition label: therapeutic diphenylcyclopropenone sensitization with weekly scalp DPC. The sample was whole blood, taken in connection with sensitization to the hapten diphenylcyclopropenone (DPC). The receptors come from a woman aged 50 to 65 with alopecia areata. Some clones in this sample may be carry-over from other donors' samples.

This chain joins TRBV5-5 and TRBJ2-1; D may be TRBD2 (6 bases). The V end was cut by 3 bases, the J end by 5 bases, with 9 bases between. In germline, CDR1 is SGHKS, CDR2 YYEKEE (reference sequence). The CDR3 length is 13 residues. For the CDR3, the DNA is TGTGCCAGCAGCTCGGGACTTCACAATGAGCAGTTCTTC. This sequence encodes CASSSGLHNEQFF.

The sample holds many counts of this clonotype. The chain has TRBV12-3 or TRBV12-4 and TRBJ1-6; unclear D gene. Trimming pared 5 bases from V and 9 bases from J, leaving 14 bases between. The CDR3 covers 14 residues. The CDR3 nucleotides read TGTGCCAGCAGTCTCCGGGGTACCGGTTCACCCCTCCACTTT. This gives the protein CASSLRGTGSPLHF.

The rearrangement uses TRBV5-6 and TRBJ1-6, with D maybe TRBD1 (6 bases). With 4 bases removed from V and 3 bases from J, the gap between germline ends came to 14 bases. Per germline, CDR1 SGHDT and CDR2 YYEEEE. The CDR3 covers 16 residues. The CDR3 region is CASSPRTVNYNSPLHF. CDR3 coding DNA: TGTGCCAGCAGCCCCCGGACAGTCAACTATAATTCACCCCTCCACTTT.

This chain joins TRBV20-1 and TRBJ2-3; D is undetermined. CDR3 length: 12 residues. Looked up from germline, CDR1 is DFQATT and CDR2 is SNEGSKA (reference sequence). Trimming shortened V by 3 bases and J by 3 bases, and 7 bases separated the two germline ends. CDR3 in amino acids: CSARTQTDTQYF. CDR3 nucleotide sequence: TGCAGTGCTAGGACCCAAACAGATACGCAGTATTTT.

This clonotype was seen many times. The CDR3 loop reads CASSRQGGHEQYF. CDR3 coding DNA: TGTGCCAGCAGTCGTCAGGGCGGCCACGAGCAGTACTTC. The gene calls are TRBV27 and TRBJ2-7; a weak D match, TRBD1 (5 bases). In germline, CDR1 is MNHEY, CDR2 SMNVEV (reference sequence). Trimming stripped 5 bases from V and 5 bases from J, with 13 bases between. This CDR3 contains 13 residues.

This clonotype occurred a few times. V and J are TRBV11-3 and TRBJ2-1; no clear D. The germline CDR1 and CDR2 sequences are SGHNT and YENEEA. CDR3 length: 14 amino acids. Trimming cost V 1 base and J 5 bases, with 9 bases left between them. The CDR3 DNA reads as TGTGCCAGCAGCTTAGCTCCGTTTAACAATGAGCAGTTCTTC. This encodes CASSLAPFNNEQFF.

The rearrangement links TRBV7-3 to TRBJ2-1; D gene ambiguous. V lost 4 bases and J lost 0, with 4 bases in between. The germline CDR1 and CDR2 sequences are SGHTA and FQGTGA. This CDR3 comprises 13 residues. CDR3 residues: CASSSPSYNEQFF. The CDR3, as DNA: TGTGCCAGCAGCTCCCCCTCCTACAATGAGCAGTTCTTC.

This clonotype was counted a few times. The chain recombines TRBV3-1 with TRBJ2-1; the D gene could be TRBD1 or TRBD2 (6 bases each). V lost 11 bases to trimming and J lost 0 bases, with 14 bases between them. This CDR3 is 14 amino acids long. Germline V gene data show CDR1 as LGHDT and CDR2 as YNNKEL (reference sequence). The CDR3 DNA reads TGTGCCGCAGGGGAGGCGGCCTCCTACAATGAGCAGTTCTTC. It codes for CAAGEAASYNEQFF.

This clonotype was seen at least ten times. This chain uses TRBV7-9 with TRBJ1-6, with 9 bases fitting TRBD1. This CDR3 has 16 residues. The V gene end was trimmed by 6 bases and the J gene end by 6 bases; junction bases not matched to a gene: 9. CDR1 SEHNR and CDR2 FQNEAQ come from the germline V gene (reference sequence). This chain's CDR3 is CASRSTGQGINSPLHF. The CDR3 DNA sequence: TGTGCCAGCAGGTCGACGGGACAGGGAATTAATTCACCCCTCCACTTT.

The table lists this clonotype with many counts. The gene calls are TRBV19 and TRBJ2-2; possible D gene TRBD2, 5 bases. This CDR3 is built from 16 residues. V shed 5 bases and J shed 3 bases, with 16 bases lying between them. From germline, CDR1 is LNHDA and CDR2 SQIVND (reference sequence). The CDR3 DNA follows: TGTGCCAGTAGTCAGCTGAGCGGATATTACACCGGGGAGCTGTTTTTT. Protein product: CASSQLSGYYTGELFF.

The chain recombines TRBV6-2 or TRBV6-3 with TRBJ2-4; 8 bases match TRBD1. This CDR3 has 12 residues. Germline-derived CDR1 and CDR2 are MNHEY and SVGEGT. With 6 bases clipped from V and 6 bases from J, the junction kept 1 base outside the gene matches. This CDR3 reads CASSDRGNIQYF. The CDR3 DNA sequence: TGTGCCAGCAGCGACAGGGGAAACATTCAGTACTTC.

This clonotype occurred many times. The V call is TRBV27, the J call TRBJ1-1; 9 bases align to TRBD1. V shed 3 bases and J 5 bases; nucleotides not matched to a gene: 13. The CDR3 runs 17 residues. CDR1 MNHEY and CDR2 SMNVEV come from the germline V gene (reference sequence). CDR3 sequence: CASSFPQRQGEDTEAFF. The DNA for the CDR3 is TGTGCCAGCAGTTTCCCTCAGCGACAGGGGGAGGATACTGAAGCTTTCTTT.

The chain has TRBV6-2 or TRBV6-3 and TRBJ2-7; D unresolved. The CDR3 is 13 amino acids. V was cut by 2 bases and J by 12 bases, with 17 bases left in between. From germline, CDR1 is MNHEY and CDR2 SVGEGT. The CDR3 sequence: CASSYTVPLSLYF. The CDR3 DNA sequence: TGTGCCAGCAGTTACACGGTCCCTCTCTCTCTGTACTTC.

This clonotype has only a few counts. This chain uses TRBV5-1 with TRBJ1-6, with 11 bases that match TRBD1. There are 16 residues in the CDR3. V trimming: 4 bases; J trimming: 9 bases; junction bases outside the gene matches: 9. CDR1 is SGHRS, CDR2 YFSETQ, per germline. CDR3 DNA sequence: TGCGCCAGCAGCCAGCGGACAGGGGGCGAGAGTTCACCCCTCCACTTT. Translating gives CASSQRTGGESSPLHF.

This clonotype was recorded at least ten times. The CDR3 nucleotides are TGTGCCAGCAGTGAAGGGGGAGACACTGAAGCTTTCTTT. Amino acids: CASSEGGDTEAFF. The genes are TRBV2 and TRBJ1-1; no clear D gene. The length of the CDR3 is 13 residues. In germline, CDR1 is SNHLY, CDR2 FYNNEI. V was trimmed by 1 base and J by 3 bases, leaving 6 bases between them.

CDR3 residues: CASSGNPGLIYNEQFF. The DNA of the CDR3 is TGTGCCAGCAGTGGGAACCCGGGACTAATCTACAATGAGCAGTTCTTC. V usage is TRBV12-3 or TRBV12-4 and J usage is TRBJ2-1, with TRBD2 matching over 7 bases. V dropped 5 bases and J dropped 3; count of bases not matched to a gene: 10. This CDR3 comprises 16 residues.

This clonotype was recorded at least ten times. The chain recombines TRBV6-5 with TRBJ1-5; no firm D call. The CDR3 length is 15 residues. Trimming removed 4 bases from V and 5 bases from J, with 15 bases in between. The germline V gene has CDR1 MNHEY and CDR2 SVGAGI. Written as DNA, the CDR3 is TGTGCCAGCAGTTGGTCGGGGTTTGGGGATCAGCCCCAGCATTTT. It is translated as CASSWSGFGDQPQHF.

This clonotype was detected only a few times. CDR3 bases: TGTGCCAGTACCAAGGACCTGAGCTCCTACGAGCAGTACTTC. Protein: CASTKDLSSYEQYF. This chain connects TRBV19 to TRBJ2-7; D gene ambiguous. Germline V lookup: CDR1 LNHDA, CDR2 SQIVND (reference sequence). Deletions cut 7 bases from V and 0 bases from J, with 13 bases between. The CDR3 sequence is 14 residues long.

The genes are TRBV6-5 and TRBJ1-1, with 7 bases aligning to TRBD1. The ends lost 5 bases at V and 5 bases at J; junction bases unmatched: 8. CDR3 length: 14 amino acids. Germline CDR1 is MNHEY and CDR2 is SVGAGI. CDR3 bases: TGTGCCAGCAGTACCCAGGGGGGAGATACTGAAGCTTTCTTT. This translates into CASSTQGGDTEAFF.

The chain carries TRBV28 and TRBJ2-1, with 8 bases identical to TRBD1. J gave up 4 bases and V 7 bases, and 9 bases lay outside the gene matches. The CDR3 sequence is 15 residues long. CDR1 and CDR2 (germline): MDHEN, SYDVKM. The CDR3 DNA reads as TGTGCCAGCAACGACAGGGGAGAGAGGTACAATGAGCAGTTCTTC. This translates into CASNDRGERYNEQFF.

This clonotype was found many times. The rearrangement joins TRBV28 to TRBJ1-1; possible D gene TRBD1, 6 bases. Germline lookup yields CDR1 MDHEN and CDR2 SYDVKM. The V end lost 7 bases, the J end lost 3 bases, and 21 bases lay between the germline ends. The CDR3 totals 16 residues. For the CDR3, the DNA is TGTGCCAGCACCCCCCGGGCCCCTCCAGGGGACACTGAAGCTTTCTTT. This codes for CASTPRAPPGDTEAFF.

This clonotype has just a few counts. The V and J genes are TRBV29-1 and TRBJ2-5, with a possible D match to TRBD2 (5 bases). Germline CDR1 SQVTM, CDR2 ANQGSEA. The CDR3 loop spans 13 amino acids. V gave up 3 bases and J gave up 2 bases, with 10 bases separating them. The CDR3 region is CSVDSEGQETQYF. DNA for the CDR3: TGCAGCGTTGACTCTGAGGGACAAGAGACCCAGTACTTC.